One and the same sample provided the 30 T cell receptor beta chains below, sequenced in a study of patients and donors after allogeneic stem cell transplantation. One entry per CDR3 protein results from TCRdb running MiXCR on the RT-PCR reads. The sample lists 200,000 to 250,000 distinct CDR3 sequences; 14% were seen once. Specimen: blood, either unsorted or a sorted T cell fraction (not recorded which). The receptors were gathered from a human donor who was either an allogeneic HSCT recipient or a stem cell or donor lymphocyte infusion donor (not recorded which). It is not recorded whose cells these are; they may come from a transplant donor.

In its sample, this clonotype was seen a few times. The chain uses TRBV29-1 and TRBJ2-5, with a tentative D call TRBD2 (5 bases). The germline V gene encodes CDR1 SQVTM and CDR2 ANQGSEA. The CDR3 covers 12 residues. V dropped 4 bases and J dropped 5 bases, with 11 bases sitting between them. For the CDR3, the DNA is TGCAGCGTTGGTCAGAGAGGGGAGACCCAGTACTTC. It is translated as CSVGQRGETQYF.

This clonotype has at least ten counts. The chain uses TRBV7-6 and TRBJ2-5, with 8 nucleotides matching TRBD2. V trimming: 1 base; J trimming: 5 bases; junction bases outside the gene matches: 9. This CDR3 spans 16 amino acids. Germline V gene sequence: CDR1 SGHVS, CDR2 FNYEAQ. CDR3 sequence (DNA): TGTGCCAGCAGCTTAGGTTTCGCGGGAGGTGGGGAGACCCAGTACTTC. Amino acid sequence: CASSLGFAGGGETQYF.

There are a few counts of this clonotype. This chain connects TRBV2 to TRBJ2-7; D could derive from TRBD1 or TRBD2 (5 bases each). Trimming pared 0 bases from V and 9 bases from J, leaving 12 bases between. The CDR3 totals 13 residues. The V gene's germline CDR1 is SNHLY and CDR2 FYNNEI. CDR3 DNA sequence: TGTGCCAGCAGTGAAGCGCTCGGGACCCTGCAGTACTTC. Its translation: CASSEALGTLQYF.

The chain joins TRBV20-1 to TRBJ1-3; 8 bases are shared with TRBD1. V dropped 7 bases and J dropped 4; count of bases not matched to a gene: 3. CDR3 length equals 12 residues. Germline V gene lookup returns CDR1 DFQATT and CDR2 SNEGSKA (reference sequence). The CDR3 region has the DNA TGCAGTGTCGGGACAGGAGGAAACACCATATATTTT. Translation gives CSVGTGGNTIYF.

The sample holds many counts of this clonotype. The chain carries TRBV19 and TRBJ1-5, with a possible D match to TRBD1 (6 bases). CDR3 length: 15 amino acids. Deletions cut 1 base from V and 5 bases from J, with 12 bases between. Per the germline V gene, CDR1 is LNHDA and CDR2 is SQIVND (reference sequence). CDR3 bases: TGTGCCAGTAGTATAGGGGGGGGGGCCCATCAGCCCCAGCATTTT. Its protein is CASSIGGGAHQPQHF.

There are a few counts of this clonotype. The V call is TRBV7-8, the J call TRBJ2-6; TRBD1 or TRBD2 may be the D gene (5 bases each). Trimming left V 1 base short and J 0 bases short, with 16 bases between. Germline V CDR1 and CDR2: SGHVS, FQNEAQ. The CDR3 totals 19 residues. CDR3 sequence (DNA): TGTGCCAGCAGCTTAGTAGGATCAGGGACCCTCTCTGGGGCCAACGTCCTGACTTTC. Translating it yields CASSLVGSGTLSGANVLTF.

Ten or more counts support this clonotype. The chain employs TRBV5-6 and TRBJ2-3, with 9 positions matching TRBD2. CDR3 length equals 15 residues. Germline values: CDR1 SGHDT, CDR2 YYEEEE. Germline trimming cut 4 bases from V and 3 bases from J; bases unmatched to any gene: 6. For the CDR3, the DNA is TGTGCCAGCAGCCTCGACGGACTAGCGACAGATACGCAGTATTTT. This translates into CASSLDGLATDTQYF.

The chain links TRBV15 to TRBJ1-4; D may be TRBD1 (5 bases). Germline CDR1 is LNHNV and CDR2 is YYDKDF (reference sequence). This CDR3 comprises 15 residues. The V end lost 8 bases, the J end lost 0 bases, and 13 bases lay between the germline ends. CDR3 residues: CATYVRGATNEKLFF. The CDR3 DNA sequence: TGTGCCACCTATGTTAGGGGAGCAACTAATGAAAAACTGTTTTTT. The full variable domain, with the rest looked up from reference TRBV15 and TRBJ1-4, is DAMVIQNPRYQVTQFGKPVTLSCSQTLNHNVMYWYQQKSSQAPKLLFHYYDKDFNNEADTPDNFQSRRPNTSFCFLDIRSPGLGDTAMYLCATYVRGATNEKLFFGSGTQLSVL.

The chain is built from TRBV21-1 and TRBJ2-2; the table's D call TRBD2 went unverified against the DNA. TRBV21-1 is tagged as a pseudogene. The CDR3 is made up of 20 amino acids. The CDR3 DNA reads TGTGCCAGCAGCAAAGAGTGGCTAGCGGGAGGGCCTCGGTACACCGGGGAGCTGTTTTTT. This sequence encodes CASSKEWLAGGPRYTGELFF.

The CDR3 DNA sequence: TGTGCCAGCAGCCAAGAATCATTTAGGAGGGCTTTCTTT. Translating it yields CASSQESFRRAFF. J is TRBJ1-1 and V is TRBV14; no firm D call. Germline V lookup: CDR1 SGHDN, CDR2 FVKESK. V was clipped by 0 bases and J by 11 bases, with 13 bases between them. The CDR3 spans 13 residues.

This chain uses TRBV7-2 with TRBJ2-1, with 7 bases aligning to TRBD2. Germline-derived CDR1 and CDR2 are SGHTA and FQGNSA. Trimming removed 1 base from V and 12 bases from J; junction bases left unmatched: 6. The CDR3 totals 13 residues. In DNA form, the CDR3 reads TGTGCCAGCAGCTTAGTTAGTGGGAGGGGGCAGTTCTTC. Translation: CASSLVSGRGQFF.

This clonotype was detected only a few times. The limits of the CDR3 on the DNA are not certain, so only TCRdb's listed CDR3 is given. The gene calls are TRBV29-1 and TRBJ1-1; no DNA check was done on the table's D call, TRBD1. The CDR3 is 11 residues long, ends included. Germline V lookup: CDR1 SQVTM, CDR2 ANQGSEA. CDR3 sequence: CSVEVGTGTFF.

This sequence joins TRBV7-7 and TRBJ2-7; 8 bases are a match to TRBD2. CDR1 and CDR2 (germline): SSHAT, FNYEAQ (reference sequence). The CDR3 extends over 12 amino acids. V was pared by 5 bases and J by 6 bases, with 3 bases of the junction left unmatched. CDR3 nucleotides: TGTGCCAGCAGCCCCGGGGGGGCCGAGCAGTACTTC. Amino acid sequence: CASSPGGAEQYF.

This clonotype turned up a few times. The chain is built from TRBV11-2 and TRBJ2-1; 9 bases match TRBD1. In germline, CDR1 is SGHAT, CDR2 FQNNGV. V lost 8 bases to trimming and J lost 2 bases; unmatched junction nucleotides: 16. The CDR3 runs 18 residues. The CDR3 protein is CASRPLDLGQGPYNEQFF. The CDR3 nucleotides read TGTGCCAGCCGTCCTTTGGATTTAGGACAGGGGCCCTACAATGAGCAGTTCTTC.

In regard to this clonotype: The germline gene is not matched at one end of the junction; a read error may be the cause. The chain uses TRBV7-7 and TRBJ2-5; 8 nucleotides align to TRBD1. CDR1 SSHAT and CDR2 FNYEAQ come from the germline V gene (reference sequence). This CDR3 region has 15 residues. For the CDR3, the DNA is TGTGCTAGCAGCTTAGCGGCAGGGGGCGGGCAGACCCAGTACTTC. Translating gives CASSLAAGGGQTQYF.

This clonotype was counted between two and nine times. This rearrangement joins TRBV7-9 to TRBJ1-4, with D maybe TRBD1 (6 bases). Per the germline V gene, CDR1 is SEHNR and CDR2 is FQNEAQ (reference sequence). Between the trimmed V and J ends, which lost 1 base and 7 bases, there was a span of 13 bases. The CDR3 has 15 amino acids. The CDR3 loop reads CASSLEDPRGEKLFF. CDR3 nucleotide sequence: TGTGCCAGCAGCTTAGAGGACCCCAGGGGTGAAAAACTGTTTTTT.

J is TRBJ1-2 and V is TRBV9; D unresolved. Germline values: CDR1 SGDLS, CDR2 YYNGEE. V was pared by 4 bases and J by 7 bases, with 20 bases between. The length of the CDR3 is 15 residues. In DNA, the CDR3 is TGTGCCAGCAGCTCACAGAGTGGGTTAGGCGGTGGCTACACCTTC. Protein product: CASSSQSGLGGGYTF.

Only one count was recorded for this clonotype. V gene TRBV12-3 or TRBV12-4 combines with J gene TRBJ2-7; 8 bases align to TRBD1. The CDR3 has 14 amino acids. The trim removed 4 bases at V and 6 bases at J, leaving 8 bases unmatched. As DNA, the CDR3 is TGTGCCAGCAGTTGGGGGACAGGTTCTTTCGAGCAGTACTTC. Its translation is CASSWGTGSFEQYF.

The chain couples TRBV6-1 to TRBJ1-2; D is ambiguous. V dropped 1 base and J dropped 2 bases, with 8 bases sitting between them. The CDR3 consists of 14 residues. Germline-derived CDR1 and CDR2 are MNHNS and SASEGT. For the CDR3, the DNA is TGTGCCAGCAGTGAAGGGGCGGGGAACTATGGCTACACCTTC. It yields the protein CASSEGAGNYGYTF.

The chain combines TRBV4-1 with TRBJ1-2; maybe TRBD1 (5 bases). V lost 6 bases and J 5 bases, leaving 19 bases between the germline ends. The CDR3 spans 15 residues. Germline V gene sequence: CDR1 MGHRA, CDR2 YSYEKL. The CDR3 DNA sequence: TGCGCCAGCAGGGGGGTGGCAGGCCCCACATATGGCTACACCTTC. Translation: CASRGVAGPTYGYTF.

The chain links TRBV18 to TRBJ1-6, with 9 bases aligning to TRBD1. Germline-derived CDR1 and CDR2 are KGHSH and LQKENI. This CDR3 is 16 amino acids long. Trimming cost V 6 bases and J 8 bases; bases outside gene matches: 11. For the CDR3, the DNA is TGTGCCAGCTCCCCCCAAAAGGACAGGGGTGATTCACCCCTCCACTTT. Translated, it gives CASSPQKDRGDSPLHF. Filled out from reference TRBV18 and TRBJ1-6, the complete variable domain reads NAGVMQNPRHLVRRRGQEARLRCSPMKGHSHVYWYRQLPEEGLKFMVYLQKENIIDESGMPKERFSAEFPKEGPSILRIQQVVRGDSAAYFCASSPQKDRGDSPLHFGNGTRLTVT.

V gene TRBV7-9 combines with J gene TRBJ2-7; a possible D gene is TRBD2 (5 bases). The germline V and J ends were trimmed by 9 bases and 1 base, with 13 bases remaining between them. This CDR3 contains 13 residues. The V gene's germline CDR1 is SEHNR and CDR2 FQNEAQ (reference sequence). CDR3 in DNA: TGTGCCAGTCCAGAGGGCGGGTCCTACGAGCAGTACTTC. It encodes CASPEGGSYEQYF.

The table lists this clonotype with a few counts. The chain recombines TRBV7-9 with TRBJ2-7, with 9 nucleotides matching TRBD2. Germline CDR1 and CDR2: SEHNR and FQNEAQ (reference sequence). This CDR3 region has 13 residues. The trim removed 7 bases at V and 5 bases at J, leaving 6 bases unmatched. CDR3 sequence (DNA): TGTGCCAGCACCCCTGCGGGAGGGAACGAGCAGTACTTC. Translation: CASTPAGGNEQYF.

The rearrangement uses TRBV7-2 and TRBJ1-3, with unresolved D. CDR3 size: 14 residues. CDR1 and CDR2 from the germline V gene are SGHTA and FQGNSA. The V gene lost 5 bases and the J gene lost 4 bases, with 12 bases spanning the gap. CDR3 in amino acids: CASSIRPLGNTIYF. The CDR3, as DNA: TGTGCCAGCAGCATTAGGCCTCTCGGAAACACCATATATTTT. Complete variable domain (other parts from reference TRBV7-2 and TRBJ1-3): GAGVSQSPSNKVTEKGKDVELRCDPISGHTALYWYRQSLGQGLEFLIYFQGNSAPDKSGLPSDRFSAERTGGSVSTLTIQRTQQEDSAVYLCASSIRPLGNTIYFGEGSWLTVV.

This chain links TRBV11-2 with TRBJ1-2; D not certain. The V and J ends lost 0 bases and 4 bases respectively, with 9 bases between them. The V gene's germline CDR1 is SGHAT and CDR2 FQNNGV. The CDR3 contains 14 residues. CDR3 bases: TGTGCCAGCAGCTTAGAAGGGTTGAGCTATGGCTACACCTTC. It codes for CASSLEGLSYGYTF.

This clonotype was recorded a few times. The genes are TRBV5-1 and TRBJ2-7; D possibly matches TRBD1 or TRBD2 (6 bases each). The V and J ends lost 0 bases and 0 bases respectively, with 10 bases between them. This CDR3 spans 15 amino acids. Germline loops: CDR1 SGHRS, CDR2 YFSETQ. The CDR3 protein is CASSLAGDTSYEQYF. CDR3 nucleotide sequence: TGCGCCAGCAGCTTGGCGGGGGACACCTCCTACGAGCAGTACTTC.

This clonotype was seen many times. This rearrangement joins TRBV5-1 to TRBJ1-1; the D is unclear. Germline values: CDR1 SGHRS, CDR2 YFSETQ. This CDR3 contains 12 residues. The germline V and J ends were trimmed by 4 bases and 6 bases, with 10 bases remaining between them. The CDR3 region is CASSEGLAEAFF. The CDR3 nucleotides are TGCGCCAGCAGCGAGGGATTAGCTGAAGCTTTCTTT.

V and J are TRBV14 and TRBJ1-6; TRBD1 matches at 7 bases. Looked up from germline, CDR1 is SGHDN and CDR2 is FVKESK. The CDR3 loop spans 18 amino acids. Trimming removed 1 base from V and 0 bases from J; junction bases left unmatched: 6. CDR3 protein: CASSQGQGLSSYNSPLHF. CDR3 in DNA: TGTGCCAGCAGCCAAGGACAGGGATTGAGCTCCTATAATTCACCCCTCCACTTT.

This clonotype was seen ten or more times. The chain joins TRBV7-2 to TRBJ1-2, with TRBD1 matching over 11 bases. This CDR3 contains 16 residues. Germline CDR1 is SGHTA and CDR2 is FQGNSA. V lost 1 base, J lost 7 bases, and 8 bases stayed unmatched. Here the CDR3 reads CASSLVSGQGASGYTF. The CDR3 DNA sequence: TGTGCCAGCAGCTTAGTCTCAGGACAGGGGGCGAGTGGCTACACCTTC.

Many counts were recorded for this clonotype. CDR3 in DNA: TGTGCCACCAGTGATACAGACAACCGCCGAGATACGCAGTATTTT. Encoded protein: CATSDTDNRRDTQYF. V is TRBV24-1 and J is TRBJ2-3; D unclear. The CDR3 is 15 residues long. Deletions cut 3 bases from V and 5 bases from J, with 14 bases between. Germline CDR1 KGHDR, CDR2 SFDVKD.